Following are 21 T cell receptor beta chains from one sample sequenced in a study of blood T cell repertoires in COVID-19. Libraries were prepared by immunoSEQ multiplex PCR; TCRdb keeps only in-frame clonotypes and omits some of them. The repertoire holds more than 200,000 clones, with 70% to 90% as singletons. The sequencing sample was made of peripheral blood. The receptors come from a man older than 75 with acute or convalescent COVID-19.

This rearrangement joins TRBV6-6 to TRBJ2-6; D unclear. There are 16 residues in the CDR3. Germline loops: CDR1 MNHNY, CDR2 SVGAGI (reference sequence). V lost 3 bases, J lost 2 bases, and 11 bases lay in between. CDR3 in amino acids: CASSYSGQAGANVLTF. For the CDR3, the DNA is TGTGCCAGCAGTTATAGTGGGCAAGCTGGGGCCAACGTCCTGACTTTC.

The chain is built from TRBV15 and TRBJ1-3; D is possibly TRBD1 (5 bases). The V and J ends lost 5 bases and 0 bases respectively, with 11 bases between them. Looked up from germline, CDR1 is LNHNV and CDR2 is YYDKDF (reference sequence). The CDR3 consists of 15 residues. The CDR3 reads CATSSNRHSGNTIYF. In DNA form, the CDR3 reads TGTGCCACCAGCTCCAACAGGCACTCTGGAAACACCATATATTTT.

The J gene is TRBJ1-6, the V gene TRBV3-1 (or the pseudogene TRBV3-2); D unclear. The CDR3 loop spans 13 amino acids. The germline gives CDR1 LGHDT, CDR2 YNNKEL (reference sequence). V was clipped by 0 bases and J by 8 bases, with 5 bases between them. CDR3 sequence (DNA): TGTGCCAGCAGCCAAGATCGCGATTCACCCCTCCACTTT. Amino acids: CASSQDRDSPLHF.

This CDR3 is CSVVSYGGQETQYF. As DNA, the CDR3 is TGCAGCGTAGTTTCCTATGGGGGGCAAGAGACCCAGTACTTC. V gene TRBV29-1 combines with J gene TRBJ2-5; possible D gene TRBD2, 6 bases. The CDR3 contains 14 residues. Trimming stripped 6 bases from V and 2 bases from J, with 16 bases between. The germline V gene encodes CDR1 SQVTM and CDR2 ANQGSEA.

There are a few counts of this clone. The chain links TRBV5-1 to TRBJ2-7; TRBD2 matches at 9 bases. The CDR3 sequence is 16 residues long. Germline lookup yields CDR1 SGHRS and CDR2 YFSETQ. J gave up 2 bases and V 4 bases, and 10 bases lay outside the gene matches. This chain's CDR3 is CASSPHASGDTYEQYF. CDR3 in DNA: TGCGCCAGCAGCCCTCACGCTAGCGGGGATACCTACGAGCAGTACTTC.

This chain links TRBV28 with TRBJ2-2, with a weak D call TRBD2 (5 bases). The CDR3 runs to 17 residues. The V end lost 6 bases, the J end lost 4 bases, and 21 bases lay between the germline ends. Germline CDR1 and CDR2: MDHEN and SYDVKM. CDR3 protein: CASRSVEGEGPTGELFF. The CDR3 DNA follows: TGTGCCAGCAGATCCGTCGAGGGAGAAGGTCCCACCGGGGAGCTGTTTTTT. The whole variable domain, filled in from reference TRBV28 and TRBJ2-2, reads DVKVTQSSRYLVKRTGEKVFLECVQDMDHENMFWYRQDPGLGLRLIYFSYDVKMKEKGDIPEGYSVSREKKERFSLILESASTNQTSMYLCASRSVEGEGPTGELFFGEGSRLTVL.

This clone has more than one count but fewer than ten. The chain recombines TRBV10-3 with TRBJ1-1, with 9 bases matching TRBD1. Germline loops: CDR1 ENHRY, CDR2 SYGVKD. The CDR3 consists of 14 residues. After removal of 6 bases from V and 4 bases from J, the junction contained 6 bases not matched to a gene. This CDR3 reads CAISETGGGTEAFF. The CDR3, as DNA: TGTGCCATCAGCGAGACAGGGGGAGGCACTGAAGCTTTCTTT.

V is TRBV24-1 and J is TRBJ1-5, with a possible D match to TRBD1 (6 bases). The V and J ends lost 5 bases and 3 bases respectively, with 16 bases between them. CDR1 is KGHDR, CDR2 SFDVKD, per germline. The CDR3 runs to 16 residues. The CDR3, as DNA: TGTGCCACCAGTGCGCGGGGGGGCTATGACAATCAGCCCCAGCATTTT. Amino acid sequence: CATSARGGYDNQPQHF.

This chain uses TRBV6-6 with TRBJ2-7; TRBD2 might be the D (6 bases). Germline CDR1 is MNHNY and CDR2 is SVGAGI (reference sequence). The CDR3 is 13 amino acids. Trimming removed 6 bases at V and 0 bases at J, with 9 bases between. The CDR3 bases are TGTGCCAGCAGCGGGGGAAGCTCCTACGAGCAGTACTTC. It translates to CASSGGSSYEQYF.

About this clone itself: The same CDR3 can be traced to other DNA sequences in this sample. This chain links TRBV5-1 with TRBJ1-1; 7 nucleotides align to TRBD1. CDR3 length: 15 amino acids. Losses at the gene ends were 3 bases for V and 0 bases for J; bases not matched to a gene: 5. Germline loops: CDR1 SGHRS, CDR2 YFSETQ. This CDR3 is CASSSETGLNTEAFF. The DNA for the CDR3 is TGCGCCAGCAGCTCGGAGACAGGGCTGAACACTGAAGCTTTCTTT.

The rearrangement joins TRBV10-1 to TRBJ1-2, with TRBD1 as a possible D gene (5 bases). This CDR3 is 14 amino acids long. Trimming cost V 1 base and J 8 bases, with 14 bases left between them. Germline CDR1 reads WNHNN; CDR2 reads SYGVQD (reference sequence). CDR3 in amino acids: CASSEWGGKCGYTF. For the CDR3, the DNA is TGCGCCAGCAGTGAGTGGGGGGGGAAGTGCGGCTACACCTTC.

The rearrangement joins TRBV19 to TRBJ2-7; 8 positions agree with TRBD1. Germline V gene sequence: CDR1 LNHDA, CDR2 SQIVND (reference sequence). J gave up 3 bases and V 8 bases, and 6 bases lay outside the gene matches. The CDR3 is 13 residues long. The CDR3 region is CASSRGQDYEQYF. The DNA of the CDR3 is TGTGCCAGTTCACGGGGACAGGACTACGAGCAGTACTTC.

V gene TRBV7-8 combines with J gene TRBJ2-7; unclear D gene. V lost 1 base and J 2 bases, leaving 6 bases between the germline ends. Per the germline V gene, CDR1 is SGHVS and CDR2 is FQNEAQ. The CDR3 has 13 amino acids. This CDR3 is CASSLVAAYEQYF. CDR3 in DNA: TGTGCCAGCAGCTTAGTTGCGGCCTACGAGCAGTACTTC.

This rearrangement joins TRBV7-9 to TRBJ2-1, with 8 bases matching TRBD1. Unmatched junction bases numbered 5, after V lost 2 bases and J lost 2 bases. This CDR3 has 16 residues. Germline CDR1 and CDR2: SEHNR and FQNEAQ (reference sequence). The CDR3 sequence is CASSLRQGRTYNEQFF. The DNA of the CDR3 is TGTGCCAGCAGCTTACGACAGGGGCGTACCTACAATGAGCAGTTCTTC.

V is TRBV4-2 and J is TRBJ1-5; no clear D. Germline loops: CDR1 LGHNA, CDR2 YNFKEQ. V dropped 0 bases and J dropped 10 bases, with 10 bases sitting between them. This CDR3 contains 13 residues. CDR3 protein: CASSQDNGSPQHF. The DNA for the CDR3 is TGTGCCAGCAGCCAAGATAACGGGAGCCCCCAGCATTTT.

This clone was observed a handful of times. This sequence joins TRBV27 and TRBJ1-2, with 7 bases lining up with TRBD1. The CDR3 contains 15 residues. CDR1 MNHEY and CDR2 SMNVEV come from the germline V gene (reference sequence). V was pared by 6 bases and J by 3 bases, with 10 bases of the junction left unmatched. The CDR3 coding sequence is TGTGCCAGCAGGCCAAACCTACAGGGGTACTATGGCTACACCTTC. It codes for CASRPNLQGYYGYTF.

The rearrangement joins TRBV4-3 to TRBJ1-1; 7 bases fit TRBD1. Trimming took 2 bases from V and 2 from J; bases not matched to a gene: 8. The germline V gene has CDR1 LGHNA and CDR2 YSLEER. This CDR3 contains 16 residues. CDR3 nucleotides: TGCGCCAGCAGCCAAACCTCGACAGGGAGAAACACTGAAGCTTTCTTT. Protein product: CASSQTSTGRNTEAFF.

The J gene is TRBJ2-1, the V gene TRBV27; 15 bases map to TRBD2. CDR1 is MNHEY, CDR2 SMNVEV, per germline (reference sequence). J was trimmed by 8 bases and V by 2 bases; bases with no gene match: 13. The CDR3 consists of 19 residues. DNA for the CDR3: TGTGCCAGCAGTTTACTCGGACTAGCGGGAGGGTTTAAGGAACATGAGCAGTTCTTC. Its protein is CASSLLGLAGGFKEHEQFF.

This chain connects TRBV18 to TRBJ2-5, with D possibly matching TRBD1 (6 bases). With 6 bases removed from V and 3 bases from J, the gap between germline ends came to 14 bases. The CDR3 consists of 14 residues. Germline-derived CDR1 and CDR2 are KGHSH and LQKENI. Here the CDR3 reads CASSGQSGKETQYF. DNA for the CDR3: TGTGCCAGCTCCGGACAGTCCGGAAAAGAGACCCAGTACTTC.

The V call is TRBV5-5, the J call TRBJ1-3, with D maybe TRBD1 (5 bases). Trimming left V 5 bases short and J 2 bases short, with 14 bases between. The CDR3 length is 15 residues. CDR1 is SGHKS, CDR2 YYEKEE, per germline (reference sequence). The CDR3 nucleotides read TGTGCCAGCAGTCGAAGTTCAGGGCCTGGAAACACCATATATTTT. Encoded protein: CASSRSSGPGNTIYF.

The CDR3 here is CASTKSPLSYEQYV. The CDR3 coding sequence is TGTGCCTCAACTAAGTCCCCCCTCTCCTACGAGCAGTACGTC. J is TRBJ2-7 and V is TRBV30, with D unresolved. CDR1 and CDR2 from the germline V gene are GTSNPN and SVGIG (reference sequence). This CDR3 is built from 14 residues. V lost 7 bases and J lost 0, with 16 bases in between.